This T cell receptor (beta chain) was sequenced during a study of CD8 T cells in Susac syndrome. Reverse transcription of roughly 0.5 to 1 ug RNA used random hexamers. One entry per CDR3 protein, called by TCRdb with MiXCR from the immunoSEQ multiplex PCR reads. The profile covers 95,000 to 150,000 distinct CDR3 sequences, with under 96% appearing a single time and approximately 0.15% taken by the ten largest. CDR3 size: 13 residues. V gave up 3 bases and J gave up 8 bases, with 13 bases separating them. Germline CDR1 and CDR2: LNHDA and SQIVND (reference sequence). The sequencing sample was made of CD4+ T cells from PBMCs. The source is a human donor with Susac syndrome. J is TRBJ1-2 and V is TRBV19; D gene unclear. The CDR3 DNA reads TGTGCCAGTAGTATTACCCTAACCCGCGGCTACACCTTC. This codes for CASSITLTRGYTF.